These T cell receptor beta chains were read from a single sample in a study of T cells in tumors after PD-1 blockade. Generated by immunoSEQ multiplex PCR, the TCRdb table keeps only in-frame clones and is missing some. Among about 47,000 clones listed, about four fifths were seen once. Sequencing was performed on PBMCs, taken before anti-PD-1 treatment. The receptors come from a human donor with basal cell carcinoma. Both conserved end residues are part of each CDR3. A D gene is named only where the DNA matches it firmly. Size is stated for part of the rows, as once, few or many counts, or as a class when the clone is expanded.

CDR3 protein	CDR3 DNA	V gene	clone size	J gene	D gene
CASSQDGQTGANVLTF	TGTGCCAGCAGCCAAGATGGACAGACTGGGGCCAACGTCCTGACTTTC	TRBV4-2	NA	TRBJ2-6	NA
CSVWTGENTEAFF	TGCAGCGTTTGGACAGGGGAGAACACTGAAGCTTTCTTT	TRBV29-1	few	TRBJ1-1	TRBD1
CASSLQSGSSYNEQFF	TGTGCCAGCAGCTTACAGAGCGGAAGCTCCTACAATGAGCAGTTCTTC	TRBV7-8	NA	TRBJ2-1	NA
CASSPDSNYGYTF	TGTGCCAGCAGCCCGGACAGTAACTATGGCTACACCTTC	TRBV7-3	medium-sized	TRBJ1-2	NA
CASSGRNTGELFF	TGTGCCAGCAGCGGCAGGAACACCGGGGAGCTGTTTTTT	TRBV9	NA	TRBJ2-2	NA
CASSDRGEYEQYF	TGTGCCAGCAGTGATCGTGGCGAATACGAGCAGTACTTC	TRBV6-1	NA	TRBJ2-7	NA
CASSPEWGQSPYGYTF	TGTGCCAGCTCACCCGAATGGGGACAGAGCCCCTATGGCTACACCTTC	TRBV18	NA	TRBJ1-2	TRBD1
CSVERNYGYTF	TGCAGCGTTGAACGGAACTATGGCTACACCTTC	TRBV29-1	NA	TRBJ1-2	NA
CASSFQGESGANVLTF	TGTGCCAGCAGTTTCCAGGGGGAGTCTGGGGCCAACGTCCTGACTTTC	TRBV27	NA	TRBJ2-6	TRBD1
CASSLANPGIHEQYF	TGCGCCAGCAGCTTGGCCAATCCAGGGATCCACGAGCAGTACTTC	TRBV5-1	NA	TRBJ2-7	NA
CASSAIAYNEQFF	TGTGCCAGCAGCGCGATAGCATACAATGAGCAGTTCTTC	TRBV5-6	NA	TRBJ2-1	NA
CASSRQGYSVMYF	TGTGCCAGCAGCCGACAGGGCTATTCCGTGATGTACTTC	TRBV12-3/TRBV12-4	once	TRBJ2-7	TRBD1
CASSPKGVNTGELFF	TGTGCCAGCAGCCCGAAAGGTGTGAACACCGGGGAGCTGTTTTTT	TRBV7-3	NA	TRBJ2-2	NA
CASSRDFSTDTQYF	TGTGCCAGCAGTAGGGACTTCAGCACAGATACGCAGTATTTT	TRBV2	NA	TRBJ2-3	NA
CASRPGRGTGELFF	TGCGCCAGCCGGCCAGGGCGAGGCACCGGGGAGCTGTTTTTT	TRBV10-2	NA	TRBJ2-2	NA
CASSEALHAAYNEQFF	TGTGCCAGCAGTGAAGCGCTTCATGCAGCTTACAATGAGCAGTTCTTC	TRBV2	NA	TRBJ2-1	NA
CASRRDSNQPQHF	TGTGCCAGCAGACGGGATAGCAATCAGCCCCAGCATTTT	TRBV19	NA	TRBJ1-5	NA
CASSTKLGLAFTDTQYF	TGTGCCAGCAGCACGAAACTTGGACTAGCGTTCACAGATACGCAGTATTTT	TRBV5-4	NA	TRBJ2-3	TRBD2
CASSPVGHNYEQYF	TGTGCCAGCAGCCCCGTGGGACACAACTACGAGCAGTACTTC	TRBV28	NA	TRBJ2-7	NA
CASRLAGLSTDTQYF	TGTGCCAGCCGACTAGCGGGACTGAGCACAGATACGCAGTATTTT	TRBV6-5	NA	TRBJ2-3	TRBD2
CASSVNLPDTGELFF	TGTGCCAGCAGCGTAAATCTTCCGGACACCGGGGAGCTGTTTTTT	TRBV9	NA	TRBJ2-2	NA
CASSPTSPNTGELFF	TGTGCCAGTAGTCCCACCTCACCGAACACCGGGGAGCTGTTTTTT	TRBV19	NA	TRBJ2-2	NA
CASSSRQSGANVLTF	TGTGCCAGCAGCAGCCGTCAGTCTGGGGCCAACGTCCTGACTTTC	TRBV2	NA	TRBJ2-6	NA
CASSLSPGVQETQYF	TGTGCCAGCAGCCTCTCCCCGGGGGTACAAGAGACCCAGTACTTC	TRBV9	NA	TRBJ2-5	NA
CASSAERDTEAFF	TGTGCCAGCAGCGCAGAACGGGACACTGAAGCTTTCTTT	TRBV6-4	NA	TRBJ1-1	NA
CASSSWTGSSSYNEQFF	TGTGCCAGCAGTTCTTGGACAGGGTCTAGCTCCTACAATGAGCAGTTCTTC	TRBV28	few	TRBJ2-1	TRBD1
CASSLVARTVLSEQYF	TGTGCCAGCAGTTTAGTGGCCAGGACCGTCCTTTCGGAGCAGTACTTC	TRBV6-5	once	TRBJ2-7	NA
CASSPTSGHQETQYF	TGTGCCAGCAGCCCCACTAGCGGACACCAAGAGACCCAGTACTTC	TRBV6-5	NA	TRBJ2-5	TRBD2
CASSKPGGEGNGYTF	TGTGCCAGCAGTAAGCCAGGGGGCGAAGGGAATGGCTACACCTTC	TRBV21-1	few	TRBJ1-2	NA
CASSQGRATEAFF	TGTGCCAGCAGCCAAGGCAGGGCCACTGAAGCTTTCTTT	TRBV3-1/TRBV3-2	medium-sized	TRBJ1-1	NA
CASNNRGLRNQPQHF	TGCGCCAGCAACAACAGGGGCCTTCGCAATCAGCCCCAGCATTTT	TRBV23-1	NA	TRBJ1-5	TRBD1
CASSLGGLAGIGNEQFF	TGCGCCAGCAGCTTGGGAGGACTAGCGGGAATAGGGAATGAGCAGTTCTTC	TRBV5-1	NA	TRBJ2-1	TRBD2
CASSAPGYRTIYSNQPQHF	TGTGCCAGCAGTGCCCCAGGGTATAGGACGATCTATAGCAATCAGCCCCAGCATTTT	TRBV6-1	NA	TRBJ1-5	NA
CASTLAGNSETQYF	TGTGCCAGCACCCTAGCGGGGAATTCGGAGACCCAGTACTTC	TRBV7-9	NA	TRBJ2-5	TRBD2